This note documents a single TCR beta chain sequence. The missing CDR3 end, 3 residues past where the read stops, is filled in from the germline J gene. Germline V gene sequence: CDR1 ENHRY, CDR2 SYGVKD. The CDR3 spans 19 residues. V lost 4 bases, J lost 1 base, and 8 bases stayed unmatched. Generated by immunoSEQ multiplex PCR, the TCRdb table keeps only in-frame clones and is missing some. The repertoire shows some 50,000 clones; the top ten hold more than 0.8%. This record comes from a study of T cells in women clearing cervical HPV infection. Study-wide background: Cases: HPV16-related CIN3 or worse on histology, 2 invasive cancers.

This clonotype originated in a woman aged 18 to 75 with a cervical HPV16 infection that either progressed to CIN3+ or cleared (not recorded which). The chain joins TRBV10-3 to TRBJ2-2, with 14 nucleotides matching TRBD2. The sequenced sample consisted of blood buffy coat. The sequenced CDR3 bases are TGTGCCATCAGTGTTCTTGCGACTAGCGGGGGGGTGAACACCGGGGAG. Amino acid sequence: CAISVLATSGGVNTGE. The entire CDR3 sequence reads CAISVLATSGGVNTGELFF.